A selection of T cell receptor beta chains follows, all from one sample in a study of T cell repertoires in MIS-A myocarditis. Repertoires were generated with immunoSEQ multiplex PCR, while TCRdb's copy carries only in-frame clones and drops some. In the table there are under 750 clones, 84% of which are singletons. The sequenced sample consisted of pericardium tissue obtained at autopsy. These receptors originate from a man aged 18-30 years with fulminant myocarditis from multisystem inflammatory syndrome in adults (MIS-A) after COVID-19. Each CDR3 is given with its conserved first and last residue. Part of the rows lack a size; the others show once, few, many or a class for expanded clones.

V	size	CDR3
TRBV24-1	NA	CATSGKGIDEQFF
TRBV9	NA	CASSVAPDRAGEDTQYF
TRBV20-1	NA	CSASFRGFSTNEKLFF
TRBV14	NA	CASSQDPQWHIQYF
TRBV28	once	CASSPDPQGYGYTF
TRBV6-5	few	CASISDRVHGYTF
TRBV2	NA	CASSDEDEQYF
TRBV7-8	NA	CASSSTVPTNYGYTF
TRBV6-2/TRBV6-3	NA	CASSPREEETQYF
TRBV20-1	NA	CSAGLANIQYF
TRBV4-3	once	CASSPKRGFYEQYF
TRBV2	few	CARGAGMNSPLHF
TRBV30	NA	CAWRDRDGYEQYF
TRBV29-1	NA	CSVSGIVGDGYTF
TRBV29-1	few	CSVQDARAGNTIYF
TRBV7-8	NA	CASSTRDRTFSGNTIYF
TRBV5-1	NA	CATGFGQGPPDTQYF
TRBV5-4	NA	CASSLATGRSNTEAFF
TRBV4-3	NA	CASSQERLQGSTDTQYF
TRBV2	NA	CASSPGAAGGADTQYF
TRBV7-2	NA	CASSLSGGGANTGELFF
TRBV6-2/TRBV6-3	NA	CASSPRGSGGPGTDTQYF
TRBV6-2/TRBV6-3	NA	CASSYSGKGHSNQPQHF
TRBV2	NA	CASSDSVDTGELFF
TRBV12-5	NA	CASGFDSFYREKLFF
TRBV7-8	NA	CASSLIRGSYGYTF
TRBV6-6	NA	CASSPRRLALRTDTQYF
TRBV7-8	NA	CASSFEGLQYF
TRBV7-9	NA	CASSPIEGQPYEQYF
TRBV9	NA	CASSVGAGGFYTDTQYF
TRBV10-3	NA	CAISTDNPGLAGGQITDTQYF
TRBV20-1	NA	CSASRRGTYEQYF
TRBV9	NA	CASSAREWSYEQYF
TRBV11-2	NA	CASSLASDYGYTF
TRBV29-1	NA	CSAFDEGVGETQYF
TRBV19	NA	CASTQIANAGNTIYF
TRBV28	NA	CASSFVLYSNQPQHF
TRBV18	NA	CASSPRRAGGKNEQFF
TRBV5-8	NA	CASSLGQGSEKLFF
TRBV28	NA	CASSTRQTVMNTEAFF
TRBV5-1	once	CASSFTGELFF
TRBV30	NA	CAWNGETNTEAFF
TRBV28	NA	CAITRGRGYEQYF
TRBV27	NA	CASSAPTVFNSPLHF
TRBV28	NA	CASTSLGGWDQPQHF
TRBV2	NA	CASSELENTEAFF
TRBV6-1	NA	CASSDPFNNAASYNEQFF
TRBV7-8	NA	CASRSSRAPTGEQFF
TRBV2	NA	CASSEALAGGLTQYF
TRBV5-6	NA	CASSLRQGDFDTEAFF
TRBV11-3	few	CASSFSSGPPPPTYGYTF
TRBV4-2	NA	CASSQDPLGADYEQYF